The clone carrying this TCR beta chain occurred a few times. The antigen is not known. This sample was included in a study of blood T cells in healthy people across ages. Study in general: Template switching recovered approximately one barcoded beta molecule for every two T cells.

General study results and limits: The unsorted PBMCs prevented any conclusive comparison of naive versus antigen-experienced cells. It was held that diversity estimates obtained from one million T cells represented underestimates.

For the second PCR, which ran for 7 to 11 cycles, a sample-barcoded 5' primer and a J-beta primer mix were used. Tags on each cDNA molecule came from a template-switch adaptor with 12 random nucleotides. One entry per CDR3 protein results from TCRdb running MiXCR on the 5' RACE reads. The data hold fewer than 2 million distinct CDR3 sequences, with about 39% observed a single time. Sequencing was done on a sample of blood. The sequence derives from a human donor in good health.

The DNA for the CDR3 is TGTGCCAGCAGCTTAACCGGGACAGGGGGCTTTGAGCAGTTCTTC. This translates into CASSLTGTGGFEQFF. The rearrangement joins TRBV7-2 to TRBJ2-1; 12 nucleotides line up with TRBD1. V trimming: 2 bases; J trimming: 9 bases; junction bases outside the gene matches: 5. CDR3 length equals 15 residues. CDR1 is SGHTA, CDR2 FQGNSA, per germline.